This T cell receptor beta chain was sequenced during a study of T cell responses to AZD1222 COVID-19 vaccine. Study-level findings and limits: It was only six AZD1222 recipients who were seropositive at baseline.

Remarks on this clone: What it binds is not known.

Some clones are missing from TCRdb's copy, which holds only in-frame ones; the method was immunoSEQ multiplex PCR. The top ten clones hold about 2.3% of a sample with 90,000 to 110,000 clones, 70% to 90% of them seen once. This CDR3 spans 18 amino acids. Germline CDR1 reads SGHRS; CDR2 reads YFSETQ. Unmatched junction bases numbered 4, after V lost 4 bases and J lost 0 bases. The sequenced sample was peripheral blood, obtained on day 0 of AZD1222 vaccination. This receptor was taken from an adult in good health. The chain employs TRBV5-1 and TRBJ2-1; 16 positions agree with TRBD2. CDR3 amino acids: CASSVGLAGGSSYNEQFF. CDR3 in DNA: TGCGCCAGCAGCGTGGGACTAGCGGGGGGGAGCTCCTACAATGAGCAGTTCTTC.